Below, one T cell receptor (beta chain) is given with its context. Its target is not known. Before the diagnostic colonoscopy, ulcerative colitis patients were free of immunosuppressive medication. This record belongs to a study of pediatric ulcerative colitis. Study outcomes and limitations: In rectum, acute severe colitis had expanded clones and less diversity. Blood-rectal clonal overlap within each person was significantly higher in ulcerative colitis patients than controls.

Per germline, CDR1 MNHEY and CDR2 SVGAGI. The CDR3 loop spans 16 amino acids. J gave up 2 bases and V 0 bases, and 1 base lay outside the gene matches. This was a survey-level run. Some clones are missing from TCRdb's copy, which holds only in-frame ones; the method was immunoSEQ multiplex PCR. Of about 64,000 clones in the sample, 85% to 90% were seen once. The receptor's source is a boy aged 5-17 years with severe ulcerative colitis. The rearrangement joins TRBV6-5 to TRBJ2-1; 10 bases map to TRBD2. The sequenced sample was blood. For the CDR3, the DNA is TGTGCCAGCAGTTACTCAGCGGGAGGGGCCTACAATGAGCAGTTCTTC. This gives the protein CASSYSAGGAYNEQFF.